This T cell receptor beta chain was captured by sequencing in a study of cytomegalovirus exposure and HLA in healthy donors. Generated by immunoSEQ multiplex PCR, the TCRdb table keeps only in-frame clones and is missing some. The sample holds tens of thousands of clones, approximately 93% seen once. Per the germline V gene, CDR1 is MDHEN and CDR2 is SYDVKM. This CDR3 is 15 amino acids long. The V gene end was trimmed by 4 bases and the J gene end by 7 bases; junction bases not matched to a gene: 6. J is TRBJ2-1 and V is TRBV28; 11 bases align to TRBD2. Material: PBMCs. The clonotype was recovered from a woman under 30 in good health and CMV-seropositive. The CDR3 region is CASSSSSGGSNEQFF. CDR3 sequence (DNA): TGTGCCAGCAGTTCTTCTAGCGGGGGGTCGAATGAGCAGTTCTTC.